This T cell receptor beta chain was recorded in a study of blood T cell repertoires in COVID-19. Assay: immunoSEQ multiplex PCR; the TCRdb copy retains only in-frame clones and omits some. The sample contains tens of thousands of clones, over 65% of which appear only once. The Seattle patients, enrolled during active infection, were followed longitudinally. This CDR3 comprises 12 residues. Germline CDR1 reads KGHSH; CDR2 reads LQKENI. The V and J ends lost 9 bases and 1 base respectively, with 9 bases between them. The V call is TRBV18, the J call TRBJ1-1, with D unclear. The sample was peripheral blood. The receptor comes from a man at least 80 years old with COVID-19, enrolled during active disease. CDR3 DNA sequence: TGTGCCAGTTCAGGAGAGAACACTGAAGCTTTCTTT. It codes for CASSGENTEAFF.